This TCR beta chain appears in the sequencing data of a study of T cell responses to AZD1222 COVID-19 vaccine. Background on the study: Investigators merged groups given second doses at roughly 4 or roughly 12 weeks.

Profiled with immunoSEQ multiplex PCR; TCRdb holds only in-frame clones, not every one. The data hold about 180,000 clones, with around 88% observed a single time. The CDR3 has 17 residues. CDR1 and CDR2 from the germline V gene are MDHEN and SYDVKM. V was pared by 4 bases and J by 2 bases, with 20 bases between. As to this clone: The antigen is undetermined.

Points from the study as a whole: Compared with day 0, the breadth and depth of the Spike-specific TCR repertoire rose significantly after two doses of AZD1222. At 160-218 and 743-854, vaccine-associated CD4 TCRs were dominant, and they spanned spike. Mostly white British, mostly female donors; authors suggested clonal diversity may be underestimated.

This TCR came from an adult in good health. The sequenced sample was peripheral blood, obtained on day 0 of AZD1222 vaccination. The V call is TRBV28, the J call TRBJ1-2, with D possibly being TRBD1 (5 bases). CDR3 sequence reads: CASSSGRDGVWNYGYTF. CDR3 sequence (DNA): TGTGCCAGCAGTTCGGGGCGGGACGGCGTCTGGAACTATGGCTACACCTTC.